Shown below are 32 T cell receptor beta chains from a single sample sequenced in a study of neurological immune-mediated disorders. One entry per CDR3 protein results from TCRdb running MiXCR on the 5' RACE reads. Of fewer than 40,000 distinct CDR3 sequences in the sample, 13% were seen once. The time point was: technical triplicate 2. The source material was CD4+ T cells from blood. All receptors derive from a female donor with HTLV-1-associated myelopathy (HAM/TSP).

At least ten counts were recorded for this clonotype. The CDR3 reads CSGDGRLAGEEDTQYF. The CDR3 nucleotides are TGCAGCGGGGACGGAAGACTAGCGGGAGAGGAAGATACGCAGTATTTT. J is TRBJ2-3 and V is TRBV29-1; 12 bases are a match to TRBD2. CDR3 size: 16 residues. The V gene's germline CDR1 is SQVTM and CDR2 ANQGSEA. Trimming took 7 bases from V and 5 from J; bases not matched to a gene: 13.

This clonotype was detected ten times or more. V and J are TRBV5-1 and TRBJ1-2, with 9 bases aligning to TRBD1. With 0 bases clipped from V and 4 bases from J, the junction kept 4 bases outside the gene matches. Germline values: CDR1 SGHRS, CDR2 YFSETQ. This CDR3 is built from 15 residues. In nucleotides, the CDR3 is TGCGCCAGCAGCTTGGGGGACAGGGATCTCTATGGCTACACCTTC. Encoded protein: CASSLGDRDLYGYTF.

This clonotype showed up many times. One end of the junction varies from germline; a read error may be responsible. The genes are TRBV5-1 and TRBJ2-7; 8 nucleotides match TRBD2. The CDR3 has 15 residues. Germline V lookup: CDR1 SGHRS, CDR2 YFSETQ. Written as DNA, the CDR3 is TGCACCAGCAGCTCCGGGACTAGTCTGGAAAACGAGCAGTACTTC. Protein product: CTSSSGTSLENEQYF.

This clonotype has ten or more counts. One base away lies a much larger clone, so this may be a sequencing read error. This chain uses TRBV4-2 with TRBJ2-6, with TRBD2 matching over 7 bases. This CDR3 is built from 16 residues. Germline V gene sequence: CDR1 LGHNA, CDR2 YNFKEQ. Here the CDR3 reads CASSQDDGSGVNVLTF. The CDR3 DNA reads as TGTGCCAGCAGCCAAGATGATGGGAGCGGGGTCAACGTCCTGACTTTC.

There are many counts of this clonotype. CDR3 protein: CSVLTGGLSNEKLFF. CDR3 in DNA: TGCAGCGTTTTGACAGGGGGCCTCTCTAATGAAAAACTGTTTTTT. The chain recombines TRBV29-1 with TRBJ1-4; 10 nucleotides line up with TRBD1. This CDR3 has 15 residues. The J segment lost 3 bases and the V segment lost 5 bases, leaving 6 bases of the junction unmatched. Germline assignment: CDR1 SQVTM and CDR2 ANQGSEA. The variable domain in full, completed from reference TRBV29-1 and TRBJ1-4, reads SAVISQKPSRDICQRGTSLTIQCQVDSQVTMMFWYRQQPGQSLTLIATANQGSEATYESGFVIDKFPISRPNLTFSTLTVSNMSPEDSSIYLCSVLTGGLSNEKLFFGSGTQLSVL.

In this sample, this clonotype turned up many times. This chain connects TRBV15 to TRBJ2-5; D is possibly TRBD2 (5 bases). Germline lookup yields CDR1 LNHNV and CDR2 YYDKDF (reference sequence). The CDR3 totals 15 residues. The V end lost 3 bases, the J end lost 5 bases, and 16 bases lay between the germline ends. CDR3 DNA: TGTGCCACCAGCAGTGCTGGCCATCGCGGGGAGACCCAGTACTTC. This codes for CATSSAGHRGETQYF.

This clonotype occurred many times. This sequence joins TRBV14 and TRBJ2-7; 7 bases match TRBD2. Trimming took 4 bases from V and 5 from J; bases not matched to a gene: 11. Germline-derived CDR1 and CDR2 are SGHDN and FVKESK. The CDR3 runs to 15 residues. The DNA for the CDR3 is TGTGCCAGCAGCCCGGAGTGGGAGGGCCGGAACGAGCAGTACTTC. Translating gives CASSPEWEGRNEQYF.

This clonotype was observed at least ten times. The rearrangement joins TRBV12-3 or TRBV12-4 to TRBJ2-7; 7 bases are shared with TRBD2. CDR3 length: 14 amino acids. V shed 3 bases and J 3 bases; nucleotides not matched to a gene: 5. The CDR3 is CASSLRRGNYEQYF. The CDR3 DNA reads TGTGCCAGCAGTTTGAGGCGGGGGAACTACGAGCAGTACTTC.

The table lists this clonotype with many counts. The chain employs TRBV28 and TRBJ1-5; D not resolved. CDR1 is MDHEN, CDR2 SYDVKM, per germline. Trimming took off 10 bases at V and 5 bases at J, with 12 bases between the two ends. The CDR3 contains 12 residues. The CDR3 DNA reads as TGTGCCACCAACCCCCATCATCAGCCCCAGCATTTT. Encoded protein: CATNPHHQPQHF.

In its sample, this clonotype was seen many times. The chain has TRBV6-2 or TRBV6-3 and TRBJ1-4; no clear D gene. There are 16 residues in the CDR3. Trimming cost V 0 bases and J 8 bases, with 16 bases left between them. Germline V lookup: CDR1 MNHEY, CDR2 SVGEGT. This CDR3 is CASSYSKVPDSEKLFF. The CDR3 nucleotides are TGTGCCAGCAGTTACTCGAAGGTTCCTGATTCAGAAAAACTGTTTTTT.

This clonotype was picked up many times. The chain uses TRBV5-5 and TRBJ2-7; TRBD2 is a possible D gene (7 bases). The CDR3 contains 17 residues. Germline CDR1 SGHKS, CDR2 YYEKEE (reference sequence). Trimming left V 2 bases short and J 3 bases short, with 21 bases between. CDR3: CASSFGTKPWDYYEQYF. The CDR3 bases are TGTGCCAGCAGCTTCGGGACAAAACCCTGGGACTACTACGAGCAGTACTTC.

J is TRBJ2-7 and V is TRBV10-1, with D perhaps TRBD1 (7 bases). The V and J ends lost 6 bases and 2 bases respectively, with 14 bases between them. This CDR3 spans 14 amino acids. Looked up from germline, CDR1 is WNHNN and CDR2 is SYGVQD (reference sequence). The CDR3 DNA reads TGCGCCAGCAGCCCTGCCAGGGGGGCCTACGAGCAGTACTTC. It codes for CASSPARGAYEQYF.

At least ten counts were recorded for this clonotype. The rearrangement links TRBV7-8 to TRBJ2-3, with D maybe TRBD1 (6 bases). Germline CDR1 reads SGHVS; CDR2 reads FQNEAQ. The CDR3 has 16 residues. V lost 2 bases to trimming and J lost 3 bases, with 15 bases between them. The CDR3 region has the DNA TGTGCCAGCAGCTTAATGATCCCTCAGGGGACAGATACGCAGTATTTT. This translates into CASSLMIPQGTDTQYF.

This clonotype was found many times. The V call is TRBV3-1, the J call TRBJ2-1; D might be TRBD2 (6 bases). CDR3 length equals 14 residues. From germline, CDR1 is LGHDT and CDR2 YNNKEL (reference sequence). The V and J ends lost 3 bases and 0 bases respectively, with 6 bases between them. For the CDR3, the DNA is TGTGCCAGCAGCCAGCGGGGCTCCTACAATGAGCAGTTCTTC. Protein: CASSQRGSYNEQFF.

The sample holds many counts of this clonotype. With a much larger clone just one base away, this may be a read error. This chain connects TRBV28 to TRBJ1-2; unclear D gene. The CDR3 length is 15 residues. The germline CDR1 and CDR2 sequences are MDHEN and SYDVKM. As DNA, the CDR3 is TGTGTCAGCAGCCCCCCTCTTGGATCAGGCCGTGGCTACACCTTC. Protein sequence: CVSSPPLGSGRGYTF.

The chain carries TRBV19 and TRBJ1-3; no reliable D call. Trimming removed 8 bases at V and 7 bases at J, with 12 bases between. The CDR3 loop spans 12 amino acids. The germline CDR1 and CDR2 sequences are LNHDA and SQIVND (reference sequence). CDR3 sequence: CASREPGNTIYF. CDR3 DNA: TGTGCCAGTCGGGAGCCGGGTAACACCATATATTTT.

This clonotype was seen at least ten times. V is TRBV9 and J is TRBJ2-3, with 11 bases that match TRBD2. V lost 4 bases and J lost 5; bases outside the gene matches: 9. Germline V gene lookup returns CDR1 SGDLS and CDR2 YYNGEE. CDR3 length: 16 residues. The CDR3 DNA follows: TGTGCCAGCAGCCTAATAGCGGGAGGGCGAGGAGATACGCAGTATTTT. Translating gives CASSLIAGGRGDTQYF.

Ten or more counts support this clonotype. The chain is built from TRBV20-1 and TRBJ1-2; 7 bases align to TRBD1. This CDR3 contains 14 residues. With V trimmed by 6 bases and J by 0 bases, 7 bases remained unmatched. Germline V gene lookup returns CDR1 DFQATT and CDR2 SNEGSKA (reference sequence). Here the CDR3 reads CSARGQVTNYGYTF. CDR3 in DNA: TGCAGTGCCCGTGGACAGGTTACTAACTATGGCTACACCTTC.

This clonotype was found many times. The chain uses TRBV5-5 and TRBJ2-7, with TRBD1 as a possible D gene (6 bases). CDR1 is SGHKS and CDR2 is YYEKEE in the germline V gene (reference sequence). This CDR3 comprises 11 residues. V gave up 7 bases and J gave up 4 bases, with 9 bases separating them. CDR3 DNA sequence: TGTGCCAGCCACAGGGAATACGAGCAGTACTTC. This encodes CASHREYEQYF.

This clonotype appeared many times. V is TRBV20-1 and J is TRBJ2-1; a possible D gene is TRBD2 (6 bases). Trimming left V 3 bases short and J 3 bases short, with 6 bases between. CDR3 length: 12 residues. The germline V gene encodes CDR1 DFQATT and CDR2 SNEGSKA (reference sequence). The CDR3 DNA sequence: TGCAGTGCTAGGACTAGCTACAATGAGCAGTTCTTC. This gives the protein CSARTSYNEQFF.

This clonotype was counted at least ten times. The chain joins TRBV4-3 to TRBJ2-1, with TRBD1 as a possible D gene (6 bases). V was trimmed by 0 bases and J by 4 bases, leaving 10 bases between them. The CDR3 is made up of 15 amino acids. Germline assignment: CDR1 LGHNA and CDR2 YSLEER. CDR3 protein: CASSQEVGTYNEQFF. CDR3 nucleotides: TGCGCCAGCAGCCAAGAAGTCGGGACATACAATGAGCAGTTCTTC.

This clonotype is medium-sized within its sample. The rearrangement uses TRBV9 and TRBJ1-2, with a possible D match to TRBD1 (6 bases). Germline V lookup: CDR1 SGDLS, CDR2 YYNGEE. V was cut by 0 bases and J by 6 bases, with 12 bases left in between. This CDR3 contains 14 residues. CDR3 sequence: CASSVATGRDGYTF. CDR3 DNA sequence: TGTGCCAGCAGCGTAGCCACAGGGAGGGATGGCTACACCTTC.

By share of the sample, this clonotype is medium-sized (0.01 to 0.1%). The rearrangement links TRBV27 to TRBJ2-7; tentative D call: TRBD1 (5 bases). The CDR3 runs to 15 residues. Germline values: CDR1 MNHEY, CDR2 SMNVEV (reference sequence). Trimming pared 2 bases from V and 6 bases from J, leaving 17 bases between. CDR3 region: CASSLGRGASTEQYF. For the CDR3, the DNA is TGTGCCAGCAGTTTAGGGCGTGGGGCTTCTACCGAGCAGTACTTC.

This clonotype was seen at least ten times. The rearrangement joins TRBV15 to TRBJ1-2, with 9 bases matching TRBD1. V lost 5 bases, J lost 4 bases, and 8 bases stayed unmatched. CDR1 and CDR2 (germline): LNHNV, YYDKDF (reference sequence). There are 15 residues in the CDR3. The CDR3 here is CATSSPGQGLYGYTF. As DNA, the CDR3 is TGTGCCACCAGCTCTCCGGGACAGGGACTCTATGGCTACACCTTC. Drawing the rest from reference TRBV15 and TRBJ1-2, the complete variable domain is DAMVIQNPRYQVTQFGKPVTLSCSQTLNHNVMYWYQQKSSQAPKLLFHYYDKDFNNEADTPDNFQSRRPNTSFCFLDIRSPGLGDTAMYLCATSSPGQGLYGYTFGSGTRLTVV.

This clonotype was observed many times. The chain couples TRBV5-4 to TRBJ2-2, with TRBD2 as a possible D gene (7 bases). V was trimmed by 2 bases and J by 5 bases, leaving 13 bases between them. CDR3 length equals 15 residues. Germline V gene lookup returns CDR1 SGHNT and CDR2 YYREEE (reference sequence). The CDR3 nucleotides are TGTGCCAGCAGCTTCGCGGGGGCGGGTACCGGGGAGCTGTTTTTT. Protein sequence: CASSFAGAGTGELFF.

This clonotype was seen ten or more times. J is TRBJ2-7 and V is TRBV6-5; possible D gene TRBD2, 5 bases. CDR1 and CDR2 (germline): MNHEY, SVGAGI. Trimming left V 0 bases short and J 4 bases short, with 7 bases between. This CDR3 has 13 residues. The CDR3 region is CASSYSTGYEQYF. The CDR3 DNA reads as TGTGCCAGCAGTTACTCGACGGGGTACGAGCAGTACTTC.

This clonotype was recorded many times. The chain couples TRBV5-5 to TRBJ1-2; D unclear. The CDR3 totals 15 residues. V shed 1 base and J shed 3 bases, with 13 bases lying between them. Per germline, CDR1 SGHKS and CDR2 YYEKEE (reference sequence). CDR3 protein: CASSLSDGADYGYTF. DNA for the CDR3: TGTGCCAGCAGCTTGAGTGACGGCGCCGACTATGGCTACACCTTC.

This clonotype was observed many times. This sequence joins TRBV7-3 and TRBJ2-1, with 7 bases lining up with TRBD2. The CDR3 contains 14 residues. Germline assignment: CDR1 SGHTA and CDR2 FQGTGA. Trimming removed 6 bases from V and 5 bases from J; junction bases left unmatched: 7. CDR3 protein: CASSLSGFNNEQFF. The CDR3 DNA is TGTGCCAGCAGTCTTAGCGGGTTCAACAATGAGCAGTTCTTC.

CDR3 protein: CAISFSGNEQYF. CDR3 in DNA: TGTGCCATTAGTTTTTCGGGGAACGAGCAGTACTTC. V and J are TRBV12-3 or TRBV12-4 and TRBJ2-7; TRBD2 might be the D (5 bases). Trimming pared 10 bases from V and 5 bases from J, leaving 15 bases between. This CDR3 has 12 amino acids.

This clonotype was recorded at least ten times. The rearrangement joins TRBV6-2 or TRBV6-3 to TRBJ2-1; TRBD2 aligns across 13 bases. Germline V gives CDR1 MNHEY, CDR2 SVGEGT. The CDR3 has 16 residues. Trimming at V came to 6 bases and at J to 8 bases, leaving 10 bases not matched to a gene. The CDR3 protein is CASRPQLAGGRDEQFF. CDR3 DNA sequence: TGTGCCAGCAGACCCCAACTAGCGGGGGGGCGGGATGAGCAGTTCTTC.

Comments on this clonotype: One end of the junction does not line up with germline, which may come from a read error. The CDR3 DNA sequence: TGTTCCAGCAGCCAATATACCCCTAGCGGGGGGTTCATTGAGACCCAGTACTTC. Translated, it gives CSSSQYTPSGGFIETQYF. The rearrangement links TRBV3-1 to TRBJ2-5, with 11 bases that match TRBD2. The CDR3 spans 18 residues. Germline assignment: CDR1 LGHDT and CDR2 YNNKEL (reference sequence).

This clonotype was seen ten or more times. The CDR3 loop is CASSVGTGLDSPLHF. The CDR3 nucleotides are TGTGCCAGCAGCGTAGGGACAGGGCTTGATTCACCCCTCCACTTT. The chain couples TRBV9 to TRBJ1-6; 8 nucleotides align to TRBD1. The CDR3 runs 15 residues. Per the germline V gene, CDR1 is SGDLS and CDR2 is YYNGEE. The J segment lost 8 bases and the V segment lost 0 bases, leaving 4 bases of the junction unmatched. The complete variable domain, with remaining parts taken from reference TRBV9 and TRBJ1-6, reads DSGVTQTPKHLITATGQRVTLRCSPRSGDLSVYWYQQSLDQGLQFLIQYYNGEERAKGNILERFSAQQFPDLHSELNLSSLELGDSALYFCASSVGTGLDSPLHFGNGTRLTVT.